This T cell receptor (beta chain) was profiled in a study of cytomegalovirus exposure and HLA in healthy donors. Study-level information: A prior analysis found about 110 million unique TCR beta sequences from around 190 million T cells. Study-level results: Evidence from a later analysis indicated that most CMV-associated TCR beta chains looked HLA-restricted.

Details on this clone: Its antigen remains unidentified.

Unrecorded immune exposures were likely, despite nominal health at sampling. CDR1 and CDR2 (germline): MDHEN, SYDVKM. This CDR3 has 13 amino acids. The V end was cut by 6 bases, the J end by 6 bases, with 14 bases between. The PCR was carried out with 60 Vbeta primers and 13 Jbeta primers. Some clones are missing from TCRdb's copy, which holds only in-frame ones; the method was immunoSEQ multiplex PCR. This table has 110,000 or so clones, over 65% appearing once. The sequenced sample consisted of PBMCs. The clonotype was recovered from a woman aged 45-59 years in good health and CMV-seropositive. The chain joins TRBV28 to TRBJ1-2; perhaps TRBD1 as D (5 bases). The DNA for the CDR3 is TGTGCCAGCAGGGCTAGCGGGGACGATGGCTACACCTTC. This translates into CASRASGDDGYTF.